The 21 T cell receptor beta chains in this list originate from one sample, sequenced in a study of T cells expressing NK-cell markers. TCRdb reworked the 5' RACE reads into one entry per CDR3 protein, no DNA. This repertoire includes 200,000 to 300,000 distinct CDR3 sequences. Sequenced input: blood T cells: a sorted CD56 or NKG2C T cell subset, CD4+ or CD8+ T cells, or bulk PBMC T cells (not recorded which). The origin of the receptors is a man aged 18 to 29 in good health.

V is TRBV20-1 and J is TRBJ2-4. CDR3 length equals 13 residues. Germline CDR1 DFQATT, CDR2 SNEGSKA (reference sequence). This CDR3 is CSARVLTPTLTYF.

The gene calls are TRBV5-4 and TRBJ1-1. The CDR3 totals 14 residues. Germline V lookup: CDR1 SGHNT, CDR2 YYREEE (reference sequence). This CDR3 reads CASSIGPEETEAFF.

J is TRBJ2-5 and V is TRBV12-3 or TRBV12-4; TCRdb calls TRBD2, which cannot be checked without DNA. This CDR3 region has 15 residues. The CDR3 loop reads CASSFPLAGGETQYF.

Here the CDR3 reads CATSQGPTNGLAGVEQFF. The chain is built from TRBV5-1 and TRBJ2-1; the TCRdb D gene call, TRBD2, has no DNA to confirm it. The CDR3 contains 18 residues. Germline CDR1 and CDR2: SGHRS and YFSETQ.

CDR3 region: CASSPGLARDEQYF. V and J are TRBV18 and TRBJ2-7; TCRdb's D call of TRBD2 is untestable without DNA. The germline CDR1 and CDR2 sequences are KGHSH and LQKENI. There are 14 residues in the CDR3.

This chain joins TRBV12-3 or TRBV12-4 and TRBJ2-1; TCRdb selects TRBD2, and the lack of DNA leaves this call unchecked. The CDR3 is 13 residues long. The CDR3 region is CASKGSGRLRVFF.

The chain links TRBV2 to TRBJ2-1. CDR1 and CDR2 (germline): SNHLY, FYNNEI. There are 13 residues in the CDR3. The CDR3 sequence is CASSESSYNEQFF.

The J gene is TRBJ1-1, the V gene TRBV29-1. The length of the CDR3 is 14 residues. Germline lookup yields CDR1 SQVTM and CDR2 ANQGSEA. The chain's CDR3 is CSVRGSTGNTEAFF.

The chain links TRBV5-1 to TRBJ2-1. This CDR3 is built from 11 residues. Looked up from germline, CDR1 is SGHRS and CDR2 is YFSETQ. The CDR3 is CASKAYNEQFF.

This chain joins TRBV27 and TRBJ2-4; the D gene TCRdb calls, TRBD1, cannot be checked with no DNA. CDR1 MNHEY and CDR2 SMNVEV come from the germline V gene (reference sequence). The CDR3 is 15 amino acids. CDR3 residues: CASSRWTGGLDIQYF.

This chain connects TRBV2 to TRBJ2-3; TCRdb calls TRBD1, which cannot be checked without DNA. CDR3 size: 14 residues. The germline CDR1 and CDR2 sequences are SNHLY and FYNNEI. CDR3 sequence reads: CASRQQGAVGTQYF.

This rearrangement joins TRBV6-5 to TRBJ2-7; the TCRdb call, TRBD1, lacks DNA for checking. This CDR3 is built from 19 residues. Germline assignment: CDR1 MNHEY and CDR2 SVGAGI. CDR3 residues: CASSYEWGSTGGRAYEQYF.

The rearrangement joins TRBV7-2 to TRBJ2-3; TCRdb picks TRBD1, but there is no DNA to check that call. CDR1 is SGHTA and CDR2 is FQGNSA in the germline V gene. This CDR3 has 15 residues. The CDR3: CASSLGQGGADTQYF.

The rearrangement uses TRBV12-3 or TRBV12-4 and TRBJ2-1; the D gene TCRdb calls, TRBD2, cannot be checked with no DNA. CDR3 length: 14 amino acids. The CDR3 loop is CASSPGTSYNEQFF.

The J gene is TRBJ2-2, the V gene TRBV2. CDR1 and CDR2 from the germline V gene are SNHLY and FYNNEI. This CDR3 contains 15 residues. CDR3 region: CASSVEQANTGELFF.

V and J are TRBV29-1 and TRBJ1-2; TCRdb selects TRBD1, and the lack of DNA leaves this call unchecked. CDR3 length: 13 amino acids. Germline V lookup: CDR1 SQVTM, CDR2 ANQGSEA. CDR3 sequence reads: CSVLQGGTFGYTF.

CDR3 sequence: CASISGAGKAFF. The chain has TRBV12-3 or TRBV12-4 and TRBJ1-1; with no DNA, the TCRdb D assignment of TRBD1 cannot be verified. CDR3 size: 12 residues.

The chain is built from TRBV5-5 and TRBJ1-6; lacking DNA, the TRBD1 call made by TCRdb goes unchecked. Germline loops: CDR1 SGHKS, CDR2 YYEKEE (reference sequence). This CDR3 region has 14 residues. This CDR3 reads CASSSRTGRGPLHF.

The chain combines TRBV20-1 with TRBJ2-7. Germline V lookup: CDR1 DFQATT, CDR2 SNEGSKA (reference sequence). This CDR3 has 12 residues. This CDR3 reads CSATDGFYEQYF.

CDR3 sequence reads: CASSQERTQYF. The V and J genes are TRBV12-3 or TRBV12-4 and TRBJ2-5. The CDR3 loop spans 11 amino acids.

The chain employs TRBV4-1 and TRBJ1-1. CDR1 and CDR2 from the germline V gene are MGHRA and YSYEKL. This CDR3 comprises 14 residues. This chain's CDR3 is CASSQEGIGAEAFF.